This T cell receptor (beta chain) was obtained from a study of blood T cell repertoires in COVID-19. J gave up 7 bases and V 5 bases, and 13 bases lay outside the gene matches. Germline-derived CDR1 and CDR2 are SEHNR and FQNEAQ (reference sequence). The CDR3 contains 17 residues. Generated by immunoSEQ multiplex PCR, the TCRdb table keeps only in-frame clones and is missing some. Of about 35,000 clones listed, around 80% were seen once; the top ten hold approximately 40%. Sequenced: peripheral blood. This clonotype originated in an elderly man with active or convalescent COVID-19. The chain combines TRBV7-9 with TRBJ2-2; 10 nucleotides agree with TRBD2. This CDR3 is CASSLGALAGVYGELFF. CDR3 nucleotides: TGTGCCAGCAGCCTAGGGGCGCTAGCGGGAGTCTACGGGGAGCTGTTTTTT.